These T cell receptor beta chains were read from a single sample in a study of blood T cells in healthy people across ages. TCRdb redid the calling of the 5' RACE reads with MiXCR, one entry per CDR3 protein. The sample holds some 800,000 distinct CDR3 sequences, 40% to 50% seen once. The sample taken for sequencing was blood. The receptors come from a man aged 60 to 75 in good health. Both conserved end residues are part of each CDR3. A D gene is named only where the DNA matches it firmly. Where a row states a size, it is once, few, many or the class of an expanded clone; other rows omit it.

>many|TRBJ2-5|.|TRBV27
TGTGCCAGCGGTTGGGAGACCCAGTACTTC
CASGWETQYF
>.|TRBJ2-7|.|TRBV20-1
TGCAGTGCTTCTGACTACTCCTACAATGAGCAGTACTTC
CSASDYSYNEQYF
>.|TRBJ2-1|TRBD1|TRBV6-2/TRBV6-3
TGTGCCAGCAGCCGACGGGCAGGGGGCACGAATGAGCAGTTCTTC
CASSRRAGGTNEQFF
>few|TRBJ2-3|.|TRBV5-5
TGTGCCAGCAGCTTAAACGAGCATACGCAGTATTTT
CASSLNEHTQYF
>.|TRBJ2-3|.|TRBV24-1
TGTGCCACCAGTGACTCAGGGGACGGCACAGATACGCAGTATTTT
CATSDSGDGTDTQYF
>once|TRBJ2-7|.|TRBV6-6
TGTGCCAGCAGAGAACAGGATTCCGGACCCTCCGAGCAGTACTTC
CASREQDSGPSEQYF
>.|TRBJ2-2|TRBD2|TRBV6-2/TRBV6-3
TGTGCCAGCAAGCCGGGGGGGCAAAGCGGGGAGCTGTTTTTT
CASKPGGQSGELFF
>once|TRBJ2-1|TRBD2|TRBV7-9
TGTGCCAGCAGCGGGACTAGCCCCTACAATGAGCAGTTCTTC
CASSGTSPYNEQFF
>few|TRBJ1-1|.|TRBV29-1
TGCTCCATCAGGGGAACGAACACTGAAGCTTTCTTT
CSIRGTNTEAFF
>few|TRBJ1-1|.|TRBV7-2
TGTGCCAGCAGCTTCGGGGGGGGCACTGAAGCTTTCTTT
CASSFGGGTEAFF
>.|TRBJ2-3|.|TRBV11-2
TGTGCCAGCAGAGAAACAGGGCCCCACACAGATACGCAGTATTTT
CASRETGPHTDTQYF
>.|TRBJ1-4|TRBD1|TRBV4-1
TGCGCCAGCAGCCAAGATAGGACAGGACAGGCCGGGGATGAAAAACTGTTTTTT
CASSQDRTGQAGDEKLFF
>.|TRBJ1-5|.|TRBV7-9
TGTGCCAGCAGGGCCCCCGGCAATCAGCCCCAGCATTTT
CASRAPGNQPQHF
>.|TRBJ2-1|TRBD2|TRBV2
TGTGCCAGCAGTGATGTGGGACTACGTTCGGACAATGAGCAGTTCTTC
CASSDVGLRSDNEQFF
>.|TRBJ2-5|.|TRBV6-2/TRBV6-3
TGTGCCAGCAGTTCCGCCGGACAGCGCCAAGAGACCCAGTACTTC
CASSSAGQRQETQYF
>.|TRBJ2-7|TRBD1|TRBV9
TGTGCCAGCAGCGTAGAACAGGGGGCCCCCTACGAGCAGTACTTC
CASSVEQGAPYEQYF
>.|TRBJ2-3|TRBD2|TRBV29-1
TGCAGCGTTGGACTAGCGGGGGGCCCCTCTATGGTGCAGTATTTT
CSVGLAGGPSMVQYF
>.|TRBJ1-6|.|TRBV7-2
TGTGCCAGCAGCATGGACGGGACCGTCTATAATTCACCCCTCCACTTT
CASSMDGTVYNSPLHF